This TCR beta chain was captured in a study of blood T cells in healthy people across ages. It was with a sample-barcoded 5' primer and a J-beta primer mix that a second PCR of about 7 to 12 cycles was run. TCRdb used MiXCR to reprocess the 5' RACE reads, holding one entry per CDR3 protein. Of some 1,500,000 distinct CDR3 sequences in the sample, approximately 43% were seen once. Looked up from germline, CDR1 is SGHTA and CDR2 is FQGNSA. This CDR3 spans 15 amino acids. Trimming removed 1 base from V and 5 bases from J, with 9 bases in between. In its sample, this clonotype was seen many times. The sequenced sample was blood. The V call is TRBV7-2, the J call TRBJ1-6; D gene unclear. The sequence was obtained from a woman under 30 in good health. The CDR3 coding sequence is TGTGCCAGCAGCTTAGTCGGTAACGATAATTCACCCCTCCACTTT. Translation gives CASSLVGNDNSPLHF.